The sequence of this T cell receptor (beta chain) was determined in a study of blood T cell repertoires in COVID-19. Study summary: The origin of the acute and convalescent COVID-19 samples was the United States, Italy and Spain. Nucleic acid was either cDNA or gDNA, and it came from T cells, B-cell-depleted T cells, or PBMCs.

The CDR3 loop spans 13 amino acids. Trimming pared 4 bases from V and 4 bases from J, leaving 9 bases between. Germline V gives CDR1 SGHVS, CDR2 FNYEAQ. In the original analysis: Reference gene primer amplification gave estimated nucleated cell counts. Some clones are missing from TCRdb's copy, which holds only in-frame ones; the method was immunoSEQ multiplex PCR. Clone size and V and J calls were adopted from that table, with D and trimming inferred from the DNA. The table shows 45,000 to 55,000 clones, with approximately 82% occurring only once. The TCR comes from a human donor in a cohort sampled during active COVID-19. Sequenced input: peripheral blood. This chain connects TRBV7-6 to TRBJ2-3, with a tentative D call TRBD2 (6 bases). The CDR3 sequence: CASSWGVADTQYF. CDR3 nucleotides: TGTGCCAGCAGCTGGGGGGTGGCAGATACGCAGTATTTT.